What follows are 8 T cell receptor beta chains derived from one specimen sequenced in a study of breast tumors, draining lymph nodes, adjacent tissues. MiXCR was run by TCRdb on the multiplex PCR reads, yielding one entry per CDR3 protein. There are over 9,000 distinct CDR3 sequences in the sample; roughly 53% occur only once, and more than 30% lies in the top ten. What was sequenced was breast tumor tissue. All receptors come from a female donor with breast cancer. Some clones in this sample may be carry-over from other donors' samples.

The chain recombines TRBV12-3 or TRBV12-4 with TRBJ2-3; a possible D gene is TRBD2 (6 bases). This CDR3 has 17 residues. The V end lost 5 bases, the J end lost 2 bases, and 20 bases lay between the germline ends. The CDR3 DNA reads as TGTGCCAGCAGTGAACCGGGCGGGGCCCCCCCCACAGATACGCAGTATTTT. Its translation is CASSEPGGAPPTDTQYF.

This clonotype is large within its sample. The rearrangement links TRBV20-1 to TRBJ2-6, with TRBD1 matching 7 bases. CDR1 is DFQATT and CDR2 is SNEGSKA in the germline V gene (reference sequence). The CDR3 spans 14 residues. V dropped 5 bases and J dropped 4; count of bases not matched to a gene: 5. The CDR3 coding sequence is TGCAGTGCTCCGACAGGGCCCGGGGCCAACGTCCTGACTTTC. Protein: CSAPTGPGANVLTF.

The J gene is TRBJ2-5, the V gene TRBV20-1, with a possible D match to TRBD2 (5 bases). The CDR3 totals 12 residues. V gave up 2 bases and J gave up 5 bases, with 9 bases separating them. Germline loops: CDR1 DFQATT, CDR2 SNEGSKA (reference sequence). Here the CDR3 reads CSARSSRETQYF. CDR3 nucleotides: TGCAGTGCTAGATCTAGCCGGGAGACCCAGTACTTC.

This clonotype was detected a few times. This rearrangement joins TRBV20-1 to TRBJ1-2, with D perhaps TRBD1 (5 bases). Deletions cut 1 base from V and 3 bases from J, with 12 bases between. CDR3 length: 14 amino acids. Germline CDR1 and CDR2: DFQATT and SNEGSKA (reference sequence). CDR3 bases: TGCAGTGCTAGAGGGGACCTCGGGGACTATGGCTACACCTTC. It codes for CSARGDLGDYGYTF.

The chain recombines TRBV6-4 with TRBJ1-6; no definite D call. This CDR3 comprises 18 residues. Trimming removed 6 bases at V and 0 bases at J, with 18 bases between. Germline V lookup: CDR1 MRHNA, CDR2 SNTAGT. The CDR3 loop is CASSPDEHLSSYNSPLHF. The DNA for the CDR3 is TGTGCCAGCAGCCCCGATGAGCATCTAAGCTCCTATAATTCACCCCTCCACTTT.

The chain uses TRBV12-3 or TRBV12-4 and TRBJ1-6, with TRBD1 matching 7 bases. The CDR3 has 13 residues. Trimming took 8 bases from V and 7 from J; bases not matched to a gene: 5. Here the CDR3 reads CASHRGGNSPLHF. DNA for the CDR3: TGTGCCAGCCACAGGGGCGGGAATTCACCCCTCCACTTT.

V usage is TRBV4-2 and J usage is TRBJ1-6; 7 bases fit TRBD1. The V and J ends lost 3 bases and 9 bases, in that order; junction bases with no gene match: 2. The CDR3 has 13 residues. Germline assignment: CDR1 LGHNA and CDR2 YNFKEQ. The CDR3 is CASSHRTGSPLHF. The CDR3 coding sequence is TGTGCCAGCAGCCATCGGACAGGTTCACCCCTCCACTTT.

Many counts were recorded for this clonotype. The chain has TRBV3-1 and TRBJ2-2, with TRBD1 identical over 8 bases. The CDR3 is 16 amino acids. V lost 2 bases and J lost 1; bases outside the gene matches: 3. The germline V gene has CDR1 LGHDT and CDR2 YNNKEL (reference sequence). The CDR3 protein is CASSQLGTGNTGELFF. CDR3 in DNA: TGTGCCAGCAGCCAATTAGGGACAGGGAACACCGGGGAGCTGTTTTTT.